This T cell receptor (beta chain) was profiled in a study of blood T cell repertoires in COVID-19. As for the study in general: PBMCs, B-cell-depleted T cells, or T cells provided the cDNA or gDNA that made up the material.

The V and J ends lost 4 bases and 2 bases respectively, with 12 bases between them. CDR3 length: 14 amino acids. The germline gives CDR1 SGHKS, CDR2 YYEKEE (reference sequence). Original processing notes: Reference gene primer amplification in the assay estimated nucleated cell counts. Measured with immunoSEQ multiplex PCR; TCRdb has only the in-frame clones, and not every one. That table gives V, J and clone size, and the DNA gave D and trimming. The table records about 200,000 clones, 85% to 90% of them present only once. The genes are TRBV5-5 and TRBJ2-5, with TRBD1 as a possible D gene (6 bases). The TCR comes from a woman aged 70-85 years with acute or convalescent COVID-19. The source material was peripheral blood. CDR3 nucleotide sequence: TGTGCCAGCAGCCCCGGGACAAGTCAAGAGACCCAGTACTTC. Translating it yields CASSPGTSQETQYF.